A single sample gave rise to the 10 T cell receptor beta chains below, sequenced in a study of cytomegalovirus exposure and HLA in healthy donors. Sequenced by immunoSEQ multiplex PCR; TCRdb stores in-frame clones only, minus some. The data hold 45,000 or so clones, with 93% observed a single time. The sequenced material came from PBMCs. Receptors were obtained from a woman aged 18-29 years in good health and CMV-seronegative.

The chain recombines TRBV28 with TRBJ1-2; weak D call: TRBD1 (5 bases). V was shortened by 6 bases and J by 7 bases, with 15 bases between the two germline ends. This CDR3 is 13 amino acids long. The germline V gene has CDR1 MDHEN and CDR2 SYDVKM. Here the CDR3 DNA reads TGTGCCAGCAGGACGGTGCCGGGGGGTGGCTACACCTTC. Translation: CASRTVPGGGYTF.

The rearrangement links TRBV5-1 to TRBJ1-2; 12 bases agree with TRBD1. Germline trimming cut 4 bases from V and 2 bases from J; bases unmatched to any gene: 6. Germline CDR1 and CDR2: SGHRS and YFSETQ. This CDR3 is 16 amino acids long. The CDR3 coding sequence is TGCGCCAGCAGCCCTGGGACAGGGGGCTGGAACTATGGCTACACCTTC. This gives the protein CASSPGTGGWNYGYTF.

This clone was detected once. The CDR3 loop is CASSPGLAGPNTGELFF. CDR3 DNA: TGTGCCAGCTCACCCGGACTAGCGGGGCCGAACACCGGGGAGCTGTTTTTT. The chain employs TRBV18 and TRBJ2-2; 12 positions match TRBD2. The CDR3 runs to 17 residues. Trimming took 3 bases from V and 0 from J; bases not matched to a gene: 2. Germline CDR1 is KGHSH and CDR2 is LQKENI. The variable domain in full, completed from reference TRBV18 and TRBJ2-2, reads NAGVMQNPRHLVRRRGQEARLRCSPMKGHSHVYWYRQLPEEGLKFMVYLQKENIIDESGMPKERFSAEFPKEGPSILRIQQVVRGDSAAYFCASSPGLAGPNTGELFFGEGSRLTVL.

V usage is TRBV28 and J usage is TRBJ2-5, with D possibly being TRBD1 (6 bases). The CDR3 extends over 15 amino acids. Trimming stripped 6 bases from V and 4 bases from J, with 18 bases between. The germline gives CDR1 MDHEN, CDR2 SYDVKM. The CDR3 DNA reads as TGTGCCAGCAGCTACCTGGGGACACTTGGAGAGACCCAGTACTTC. Protein product: CASSYLGTLGETQYF.

The V call is TRBV2, the J call TRBJ1-4; D uncertain. CDR1 and CDR2 from the germline V gene are SNHLY and FYNNEI. This CDR3 comprises 15 residues. Trimming shortened V by 8 bases and J by 2 bases, and 15 bases separated the two germline ends. CDR3 nucleotide sequence: TGTGCCAGCCGGATCTTGGGAGGGACTAATGAAAAACTGTTTTTT. Translation: CASRILGGTNEKLFF.

The rearrangement links TRBV10-3 to TRBJ2-7, with TRBD1 identical over 9 bases. CDR3 size: 15 residues. The V gene end was trimmed by 6 bases and the J gene end by 6 bases; junction bases not matched to a gene: 12. CDR1 is ENHRY and CDR2 is SYGVKD in the germline V gene. The CDR3 sequence is CAIRGGWDRVGEQYF. CDR3 nucleotide sequence: TGTGCCATCAGGGGTGGGTGGGACAGGGTCGGCGAGCAGTACTTC.

The gene calls are TRBV5-1 and TRBJ1-4; D remains ambiguous. Trimming stripped 0 bases from V and 8 bases from J, with 11 bases between. Germline assignment: CDR1 SGHRS and CDR2 YFSETQ. The CDR3 totals 14 residues. The CDR3 region has the DNA TGCGCCAGCAGCTTGGCGGGGAGAGACGAAAAACTGTTTTTT. It is translated as CASSLAGRDEKLFF.

The genes are TRBV7-2 and TRBJ2-7; the D is unclear. With 5 bases removed from V and 3 bases from J, the gap between germline ends came to 14 bases. Germline V lookup: CDR1 SGHTA, CDR2 FQGNSA. The CDR3 contains 14 residues. In DNA, the CDR3 is TGTGCCAGCAGCGTAGGTAACATAAACTACGAGCAGTACTTC. It encodes CASSVGNINYEQYF.

The chain links TRBV7-9 to TRBJ1-2; D gene uncertain. Germline values: CDR1 SEHNR, CDR2 FQNEAQ (reference sequence). This CDR3 has 15 residues. V was pared by 0 bases and J by 1 base, with 9 bases between. CDR3 loop: CASSLAAGGNYGYTF. CDR3 coding DNA: TGTGCCAGCAGCTTAGCGGCAGGAGGTAACTATGGCTACACCTTC. Full variable domain (remainder filled in from reference TRBV7-9 and TRBJ1-2): DTGVSQNPRHKITKRGQNVTFRCDPISEHNRLYWYRQTLGQGPEFLTYFQNEAQLEKSRLLSDRFSAERPKGSFSTLEIQRTEQGDSAMYLCASSLAAGGNYGYTFGSGTRLTVV.

To note about this clone: The sample contains more than one DNA sequence encoding this CDR3. The rearrangement links TRBV6-6 to TRBJ2-2; D remains unclear. V shed 0 bases and J shed 8 bases, with 7 bases lying between them. CDR3 size: 13 residues. The germline gives CDR1 MNHNY, CDR2 SVGAGI (reference sequence). The CDR3 nucleotides are TGTGCCAGCAGTTACTCGAGATATGGGGAGCTGTTTTTT. Translating gives CASSYSRYGELFF.